This T cell receptor (beta chain) was retrieved from a study of vaccination and CD4 T cells after COVID-19. The wider study: Recovered-phase convalescent patients showed SARS-CoV-2 positivity by nasal swab PCR; nine were mild, one severe.

Broader study findings: Vaccine-specific clones in convalescent patients were spike mono-reactive in 304 of 307 cases.

Trimming cost V 6 bases and J 9 bases; bases outside gene matches: 16. CDR1 is MNHNS, CDR2 SASEGT, per germline. The CDR3 loop spans 16 amino acids. As to this clonotype: The target antigen is unknown.

Time point described: late sampling 161 to 241 days after vaccination in three convalescent patients. The treatment is: roughly ten-day PBMC culture with coronavirus spike peptide pools or control peptides (ViraFEST assay). Sequencing of DNA taken from cultured CD4+ T cells relied on the Oncomine TCR Beta short-read assay. TCRdb fed the PCR reads into MiXCR, producing one record per CDR3 protein. Of fewer than 25,000 distinct CDR3 sequences listed, roughly 41% are singletons. The clonotype was recovered from a human donor who had recovered from COVID-19. V usage is TRBV6-1 and J usage is TRBJ2-5; TRBD1 matches 10 bases. Sequencing was performed on CD4+ T cells from blood, cultured in vitro, taken about 7 months after SARS-CoV-2 vaccination. CDR3 in amino acids: CASRPSPGQGLEAQYF. CDR3 nucleotide sequence: TGTGCCAGCAGGCCGAGCCCGGGACAGGGGCTGGAGGCCCAGTACTTC.